The 30 T cell receptor beta chains in this list originate from one sample, sequenced in a study of T cells after yellow fever vaccination. From the 5' RACE reads, TCRdb called clonotypes with MiXCR, one entry per CDR3 protein. This sample has roughly 310,000 distinct CDR3 sequences, with around 3.6% found just once. The sequences come from PBMCs, collected on the day of the yellow fever booster vaccination. Receptors were obtained from a man aged 18 to 29 who received the YFV17D yellow fever vaccine.

This clonotype was seen repeatedly, ten times or more. DNA for the CDR3: TGTGCCAGCACCCTACTTGGGACAGAGAACACTGAAGCTTTCTTT. Protein: CASTLLGTENTEAFF. The rearrangement uses TRBV12-3 or TRBV12-4 and TRBJ1-1; 7 bases agree with TRBD1. The CDR3 totals 15 residues. V lost 7 bases and J lost 1; bases outside the gene matches: 9.

The chain recombines TRBV4-3 with TRBJ1-1; perhaps TRBD1 as D (5 bases). The germline CDR1 and CDR2 sequences are LGHNA and YSLEER. V lost 4 bases and J 0 bases, leaving 15 bases between the germline ends. This CDR3 is built from 16 residues. The CDR3 here is CASSPRAGGLNTEAFF. CDR3 nucleotides: TGCGCCAGCAGCCCGCGGGCGGGGGGTCTGAACACTGAAGCTTTCTTT.

As concerns this clonotype: This CDR3 fails to terminate in the conserved phenylalanine or tryptophan, so it likely reflects a read error. The genes are TRBV2 and TRBJ1-1; D is ambiguous. Trimming removed 3 bases at V and 1 base at J, with 18 bases between. CDR1 and CDR2 (germline): SNHLY, FYNNEI. The CDR3 length is 17 residues. CDR3 nucleotides: TGTGCCAGCAGTGATGGCAGACTGGGAGTCTCGAACACTGAAGCTTTCATT. Its protein product is CASSDGRLGVSNTEAFI.

V and J are TRBV6-2 or TRBV6-3 and TRBJ1-3, with a possible D match to TRBD1 (5 bases). Germline CDR1 MNHEY, CDR2 SVGEGT. This CDR3 has 14 amino acids. Trimming cost V 10 bases and J 3 bases, with 16 bases left between them. The chain's CDR3 is CATGRGLNGNTIYF. CDR3 sequence (DNA): TGTGCCACCGGACGGGGACTAAATGGAAACACCATATATTTT.

This clonotype was counted many times. The chain links TRBV11-2 to TRBJ2-1; D remains unclear. Between the trimmed V and J ends, which lost 2 bases and 10 bases, there was a span of 6 bases. CDR1 and CDR2 (germline): SGHAT, FQNNGV. This CDR3 comprises 11 residues. The CDR3 loop reads CASSLIGEQFF. DNA for the CDR3: TGTGCCAGCAGCTTAATTGGGGAGCAGTTCTTC.

This clonotype was detected a few times. This sequence joins TRBV5-1 and TRBJ2-1; perhaps TRBD2 as D (5 bases). Per germline, CDR1 SGHRS and CDR2 YFSETQ. V was trimmed by 0 bases and J by 12 bases, leaving 10 bases between them. The CDR3 covers 12 residues. The CDR3 bases are TGCGCCAGCAGCTTGGAAGAGGCGGGGCAGTTCTTC. Translation gives CASSLEEAGQFF.

This clonotype has a handful of counts. This chain links TRBV2 with TRBJ1-1, with D tentatively TRBD1 (5 bases). V dropped 7 bases and J dropped 4 bases, with 16 bases sitting between them. The CDR3 has 14 amino acids. Germline assignment: CDR1 SNHLY and CDR2 FYNNEI. For the CDR3, the DNA is TGTGCCAGCACCCTATCGAGGAGGGGCACTGAAGCTTTCTTT. It is translated as CASTLSRRGTEAFF.

The chain employs TRBV27 and TRBJ2-2; TRBD1 aligns across 9 bases. Germline V lookup: CDR1 MNHEY, CDR2 SMNVEV (reference sequence). The V gene end was trimmed by 5 bases and the J gene end by 7 bases; junction bases not matched to a gene: 17. CDR3 length: 18 amino acids. The CDR3 here is CASSPRDRVDHRDGELFF. In DNA form, the CDR3 reads TGTGCCAGCAGTCCCCGGGACAGGGTAGATCATCGCGACGGGGAGCTGTTTTTT.

This clonotype has more than one count but fewer than ten. V usage is TRBV5-4 and J usage is TRBJ2-3; perhaps TRBD1 as D (6 bases). V dropped 0 bases and J dropped 3 bases, with 14 bases sitting between them. Germline lookup yields CDR1 SGHNT and CDR2 YYREEE (reference sequence). The CDR3 contains 16 residues. CDR3 in amino acids: CASSLVGGHGTDTQYF. The CDR3 nucleotides read TGTGCCAGCAGCTTGGTTGGGGGACACGGTACAGATACGCAGTATTTT.

The chain has TRBV19 and TRBJ1-2; D call uncertain. V was trimmed by 4 bases and J by 8 bases, leaving 5 bases between them. Germline-derived CDR1 and CDR2 are LNHDA and SQIVND (reference sequence). The CDR3 has 10 amino acids. The CDR3 region has the DNA TGTGCCAGTAGTAATCCCGGCTACACCTTC. Translated: CASSNPGYTF.

This clonotype has a handful of counts. This chain connects TRBV7-2 to TRBJ1-5; a possible D gene is TRBD1 (6 bases). V lost 2 bases and J 3 bases, leaving 11 bases between the germline ends. The CDR3 runs to 15 residues. Germline assignment: CDR1 SGHTA and CDR2 FQGNSA. CDR3 DNA: TGTGCCAGCAGCTTATCGGGACAAACCAATCAGCCCCAGCATTTT. Its translation is CASSLSGQTNQPQHF. Full variable domain (rest looked up from reference TRBV7-2 and TRBJ1-5): GAGVSQSPSNKVTEKGKDVELRCDPISGHTALYWYRQSLGQGLEFLIYFQGNSAPDKSGLPSDRFSAERTGGSVSTLTIQRTQQEDSAVYLCASSLSGQTNQPQHFGDGTRLSIL.

In its sample, this clonotype was seen a few times. The gene calls are TRBV29-1 and TRBJ2-1; TRBD1 aligns across 9 bases. J was trimmed by 4 bases and V by 6 bases; bases with no gene match: 4. The CDR3 loop spans 13 amino acids. CDR1 and CDR2 from the germline V gene are SQVTM and ANQGSEA. Here the CDR3 DNA reads TGCAGCGTCGGGACAGGGTGGTACAATGAGCAGTTCTTC. It yields the protein CSVGTGWYNEQFF.

The chain recombines TRBV7-6 with TRBJ2-3; D gene unclear. Per the germline V gene, CDR1 is SGHVS and CDR2 is FNYEAQ. The CDR3 sequence is 16 residues long. V was clipped by 3 bases and J by 6 bases, with 19 bases between them. CDR3 in amino acids: CASSLGASHYADTQYF. CDR3 nucleotides: TGTGCCAGCAGCTTGGGTGCAAGCCACTATGCTGATACGCAGTATTTT.

As DNA, the CDR3 is TGTGCCAGCAGATCCATCCGGCTTGAGCAGTTCTTC. Its protein product is CASRSIRLEQFF. This sequence joins TRBV11-2 and TRBJ2-1; unclear D gene. CDR3 length: 12 residues. Germline loops: CDR1 SGHAT, CDR2 FQNNGV. V lost 6 bases, J lost 9 bases, and 12 bases lay in between. Looking up the rest from reference TRBV11-2 and TRBJ2-1 gives the full variable domain: EAGVAQSPRYKIIEKRQSVAFWCNPISGHATLYWYQQILGQGPKLLIQFQNNGVVDDSQLPKDRFSAERLKGVDSTLKIQPAKLEDSAVYLCASRSIRLEQFFGPGTRLTVL.

This clonotype came up many times. The CDR3 reads CASSLLVTNYGYTF. In nucleotides, the CDR3 is TGTGCCAGCAGTTTATTGGTTACTAACTATGGCTACACCTTC. The chain couples TRBV12-3 or TRBV12-4 to TRBJ1-2; no clear D gene. Trimming shortened V by 2 bases and J by 0 bases, and 7 bases separated the two germline ends. The CDR3 length is 14 residues.

V usage is TRBV5-1 and J usage is TRBJ1-2, with 7 bases matching TRBD1. This CDR3 region has 11 residues. After removal of 3 bases from V and 7 bases from J, the junction contained 0 bases not matched to a gene. Germline-derived CDR1 and CDR2 are SGHRS and YFSETQ. The CDR3 is CASSYRGGYTF. The CDR3 DNA follows: TGCGCCAGCAGCTACAGGGGTGGCTACACCTTC.

This clonotype appeared a few times. The CDR3 region is CASSLGPGGSGANVLTF. As DNA, the CDR3 is TGCGCCAGCAGCTTGGGACCAGGGGGCTCTGGGGCCAACGTCCTGACTTTC. The rearrangement joins TRBV5-1 to TRBJ2-6; 7 bases are a match to TRBD1. The CDR3 runs to 17 residues. Germline V gene sequence: CDR1 SGHRS, CDR2 YFSETQ. Trimming cost V 0 bases and J 0 bases; bases outside gene matches: 3.

The CDR3, as DNA: TGCAGTGCTAGAGATCGGGTCAACGAGCAGTACTTC. The encoded protein is CSARDRVNEQYF. The chain recombines TRBV20-1 with TRBJ2-7, with D hard to call. This CDR3 spans 12 amino acids. CDR1 DFQATT and CDR2 SNEGSKA come from the germline V gene (reference sequence). The V gene lost 0 bases and the J gene lost 5 bases, with 8 bases spanning the gap.

This clonotype was counted many times. The genes are TRBV5-1 and TRBJ2-3; D is tentatively TRBD1 or TRBD2 (6 bases each). The germline CDR1 and CDR2 sequences are SGHRS and YFSETQ. The V and J ends lost 3 bases and 6 bases respectively, with 17 bases between them. CDR3 length equals 15 residues. For the CDR3, the DNA is TGCGCCAGCAGCTCCGGGGGCCGAGCTGTCGATACGCAGTATTTT. It codes for CASSSGGRAVDTQYF.

The CDR3 reads CASSISTIGELFF. CDR3 sequence (DNA): TGTGCCAGCAGCATAAGCACGATCGGGGAGCTGTTTTTT. The genes are TRBV5-5 and TRBJ2-2; no definite D call. CDR1 SGHKS and CDR2 YYEKEE come from the germline V gene (reference sequence). Trimming left V 4 bases short and J 7 bases short, with 11 bases between. This CDR3 contains 13 residues.

The table lists this clonotype with many counts. The V gene is TRBV19, the J gene TRBJ2-3, with D perhaps TRBD1 (6 bases). Germline V lookup: CDR1 LNHDA, CDR2 SQIVND (reference sequence). This CDR3 has 15 residues. Trimming removed 7 bases at V and 6 bases at J, with 20 bases between. CDR3 in DNA: TGTGCCAGTACTGTGACAGGCTTCTCCCCGGATACGCAGTATTTT. Protein: CASTVTGFSPDTQYF.

V and J are TRBV5-5 and TRBJ2-2, with a weak D call TRBD2 (5 bases). Germline V gene lookup returns CDR1 SGHKS and CDR2 YYEKEE (reference sequence). Trimming took off 7 bases at V and 4 bases at J, with 20 bases between the two ends. The CDR3 sequence is 16 residues long. The CDR3 is CASLLIPGEGTGELFF. The CDR3 DNA sequence: TGTGCCAGCTTACTGATCCCCGGGGAAGGCACCGGGGAGCTGTTTTTT.

This clonotype came up many times. The V and J genes are TRBV7-6 and TRBJ1-6; tentatively, D is TRBD1 (6 bases). The CDR3 sequence is 14 residues long. The germline V gene encodes CDR1 SGHVS and CDR2 FNYEAQ. Trimming removed 1 base from V and 7 bases from J, with 8 bases in between. The CDR3 nucleotides are TGTGCCAGCAGCTTAGGGACAGTCAATTCACCCCTCCACTTT. Translation gives CASSLGTVNSPLHF.

About this clonotype: A much larger clone differs from this one at a single base, so this may be a read error. The CDR3 loop reads CASSSLRQASDTKYF. The CDR3 nucleotides read TGTGCCAGCAGCTCGCTACGTCAGGCATCAGATACGAAGTATTTT. The rearrangement links TRBV7-9 to TRBJ2-3; D ambiguous. The length of the CDR3 is 15 residues. The germline V gene has CDR1 SEHNR and CDR2 FQNEAQ (reference sequence).

This chain joins TRBV29-1 and TRBJ1-5; perhaps TRBD1 as D (6 bases). From germline, CDR1 is SQVTM and CDR2 ANQGSEA. The CDR3 consists of 13 residues. Between the trimmed V and J ends, which lost 5 bases and 5 bases, there was a span of 13 bases. CDR3 in DNA: TGCAGCGTTACGGACAGTGAATATCAGCCCCAGCATTTT. It specifies CSVTDSEYQPQHF. Together with reference TRBV29-1 and TRBJ1-5, the CDR3 gives the full variable domain: SAVISQKPSRDICQRGTSLTIQCQVDSQVTMMFWYRQQPGQSLTLIATANQGSEATYESGFVIDKFPISRPNLTFSTLTVSNMSPEDSSIYLCSVTDSEYQPQHFGDGTRLSIL.

This clonotype was seen at least ten times. The chain joins TRBV12-3 or TRBV12-4 to TRBJ2-7; TRBD1 matches at 8 bases. V shed 6 bases and J 6 bases; nucleotides not matched to a gene: 4. The CDR3 consists of 12 residues. CDR3 DNA: TGTGCCAGCAGCCCTGGACAGGGCGAGCAGTACGTC. Protein sequence: CASSPGQGEQYV.

CDR3 in amino acids: CASSYTSAGHETQYF. The CDR3 DNA reads TGTGCCAGCAGTTACACTTCCGCGGGGCACGAGACCCAGTACTTC. The chain combines TRBV6-6 with TRBJ2-5, with a possible D match to TRBD2 (6 bases). Trimming shortened V by 2 bases and J by 5 bases, and 15 bases separated the two germline ends. The CDR3 runs 15 residues. Germline-derived CDR1 and CDR2 are MNHNY and SVGAGI (reference sequence).

Regarding this clonotype: A read error may explain this, as a much larger clone is one base away. This chain links TRBV9 with TRBJ2-1, with D hard to call. Per the germline V gene, CDR1 is SGDLS and CDR2 is YYNGEE. Trimming stripped 0 bases from V and 8 bases from J, with 18 bases between. CDR3 length: 16 residues. The CDR3 here is CASSVGHGALLDEQFF. In DNA, the CDR3 is TGTGCCAGCAGCGTAGGACATGGCGCCCTCTTGGATGAGCAGTTCTTC.

This clonotype was seen ten or more times. This sequence joins TRBV18 and TRBJ1-1; weak D call: TRBD1 (6 bases). Trimming removed 3 bases from V and 11 bases from J, with 16 bases in between. CDR1 and CDR2 (germline): KGHSH, LQKENI. The CDR3 sequence is 13 residues long. The CDR3 DNA is TGTGCCAGCTCACCCTCGGACAGCCGAGGGGCTTTCTTT. Translated, it gives CASSPSDSRGAFF.

This clonotype was detected only a few times. The chain couples TRBV20-1 to TRBJ1-2; TRBD1 is a possible D gene (6 bases). The germline gives CDR1 DFQATT, CDR2 SNEGSKA (reference sequence). The ends were cut back, 3 bases at V and 4 bases at J, with 9 bases in the middle. This CDR3 spans 12 amino acids. CDR3 coding DNA: TGCAGTGCTAGGAGGGGGGTCTATGGCTACACCTTC. This encodes CSARRGVYGYTF.